This T cell receptor beta chain was identified in a study of T cells in severe cutaneous drug reactions (dated by TCRdb to between 2017 and 2020). Regarding the research as a whole: Patients were recruited between about 2011 and 2018 from Taiwan, Thailand and a European registry network. Biological samples, such as blister fluids/cells and PBMC, were collected from patients during the acute or recovery stage. Libraries were prepared using iRepertoire multiplex PCR, and a comparison was cited by the authors in which similar capture of abundant clonotypes was shown across iRepertoire and 5' RACE methods with or without UMI. Only patients with a probable or definite SJS/TEN or DRESS diagnosis by RegiSCAR criteria were enrolled. The culprit drug was assigned using the Naranjo algorithm and the ALDEN drug causality algorithm. Bulk TCR sequencing was combined with single-cell sequencing, quantitative PCR validation, functional assays and transgenic mouse experiments. On the study overall, not on this receptor specifically: TRBV12-4 usage was strongly increased in CBZ-SJS/TEN patients, averaging around 35% in blister cells and about 4.9% in PBMC. According to the authors, further study is still needed to determine whether the public TCR generalizes to SJS/TEN caused by other drugs. Although undetectable or scarce in tolerant-control and healthy-donor PBMC, a public TCRbeta CDR3 was found in all seven CBZ-SJS/TEN blister samples, at a mean of roughly 14%.

The donors whose samples were sequenced had carbamazepine-induced Stevens-Johnson syndrome or toxic epidermal necrolysis (CBZ-SJS/TEN). To search for drug-specific clonotypes, the T cell receptor repertoires of patients with drug-induced severe cutaneous adverse reactions were profiled by next-generation sequencing. RNA was isolated from either blister cells of skin lesions or peripheral blood mononuclear cells. Turning to this clonotype: This clone's antigen is unknown.

From the cysteine through the phenylalanine, the CDR3 covers 15 amino acids. No DNA appears here. CDR1 and CDR2 are read off the germline V gene as SGDLS and YYNGEE. Library preparation used the iRepertoire multiplex PCR system with TCR subtype-specific primers for both bulk and single-cell sequencing. Bulk TCR beta libraries were generated by multiplex PCR with primers targeting V, D and J gene regions. Bulk TCR library preparation used roughly 85-500 ng of RNA per sample as input. An Illumina MiSeq was used to sequence the bulk TCR beta amplicons. On the study's bioinformatics: Quality control steps removed sample misassignments and low-quality sequencing reads. CDR3 was defined as the amino acids between the V-gene Y[YFLI]C motif and the J-segment [FW]GXGT motif. The IMGT database served as the reference for assigning TRBV and TRBJ genes and CDR3 clonotypes. For each sample, TRBV expression was normalized against the mean for the same gene in PBMC from 35 to 45 healthy donors. The reads underwent TCRdb reprocessing, giving one record for each CDR3 protein sequence and no DNA. The V and J calls were not made by the authors but by TCRdb's processing. The sample table records some 7,600 distinct CDR3 sequences. Together, the top ten hold about a quarter of the sample.

The sequencing sample was made of cells from a skin blister. The cell subset or site label of this sample denotes: unsorted cells from skin lesion blisters. The V and J genes are TRBV9 and TRBJ1-1; TCRdb indicates TRBD1, and absent DNA this call remains unverified. The TCR comes from a human donor with a severe cutaneous adverse drug reaction. The CDR3 protein: CASSSFVGGSTEAFF.